This T cell receptor (beta chain) derives from a study of blood T cell repertoires in COVID-19. Study in general: The origin of the acute and convalescent COVID-19 samples was the United States, Italy and Spain.

Germline CDR1 and CDR2: SGHAT and FQNNGV. The CDR3 has 16 amino acids. With 10 bases removed from V and 2 bases from J, the gap between germline ends came to 22 bases. Sequencing was performed with immunoSEQ multiplex PCR; in TCRdb, only in-frame clones are kept and a portion is missing. The table shows 36,000 or so clones, with 88% occurring only once. Sequencing used peripheral blood. This rearrangement joins TRBV11-2 to TRBJ2-3, with D possibly matching TRBD2 (7 bases). This sequence was found in a woman in her seventies with active COVID-19. DNA of the CDR3: TGTGCCACCACTTCCCTAGGGGGGGGCTACACAGATACGCAGTATTTT. Its translation: CATTSLGGGYTDTQYF.